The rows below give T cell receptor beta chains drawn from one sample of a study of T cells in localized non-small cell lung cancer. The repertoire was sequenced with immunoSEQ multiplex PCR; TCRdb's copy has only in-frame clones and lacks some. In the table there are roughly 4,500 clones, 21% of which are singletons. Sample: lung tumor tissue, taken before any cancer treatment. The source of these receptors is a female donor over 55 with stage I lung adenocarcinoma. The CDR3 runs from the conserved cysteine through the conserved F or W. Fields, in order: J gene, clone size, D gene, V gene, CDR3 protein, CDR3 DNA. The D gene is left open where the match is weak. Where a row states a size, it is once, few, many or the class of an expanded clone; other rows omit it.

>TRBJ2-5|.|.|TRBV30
CAWSRGDSLRGRETQYF
TGTGCCTGGAGCCGGGGGGACTCCTTGAGGGGGAGAGAGACCCAGTACTTC
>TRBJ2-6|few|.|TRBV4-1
CASSQDHGGGAGANVLTF
TGCGCCAGCAGCCAAGATCATGGCGGAGGGGCTGGGGCCAACGTCCTGACTTTC
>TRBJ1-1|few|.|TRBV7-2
CASSSRVGTEAFF
TGTGCCAGCAGCTCCAGGGTGGGCACTGAAGCTTTCTTT
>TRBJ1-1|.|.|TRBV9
CASTSGSGHTEAFF
TGTGCCAGCACCAGCGGGAGTGGTCACACTGAAGCTTTCTTT
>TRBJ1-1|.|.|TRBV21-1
CASSVARGTEAFF
.
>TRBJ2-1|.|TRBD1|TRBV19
CASSILGQGEGRNEQFF
TGTGCCAGTAGTATACTCGGACAGGGTGAAGGCAGAAATGAGCAGTTCTTC
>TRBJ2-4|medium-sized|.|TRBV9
CASSVGAGLAKNIQYF
TGTGCCAGCAGCGTAGGTGCGGGGTTAGCCAAAAACATTCAGTACTTC
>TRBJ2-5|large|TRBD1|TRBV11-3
CASSRATGGAVGETQYF
TGTGCCAGCAGCCGGGCGACAGGGGGCGCGGTTGGAGAGACCCAGTACTTC
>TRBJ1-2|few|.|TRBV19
CASSIIRAGAPYGYTF
TGTGCCAGTAGTATTATAAGGGCAGGGGCCCCCTATGGCTACACCTTC
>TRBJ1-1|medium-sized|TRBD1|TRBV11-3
CASSWGGTARIEAFF
TGTGCCAGCAGCTGGGGCGGGACAGCCAGAATTGAAGCTTTCTTT
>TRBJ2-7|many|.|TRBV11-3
CASSPGGFGYEQYF
TGTGCCAGCAGCCCCGGAGGGTTTGGGTACGAGCAGTACTTC
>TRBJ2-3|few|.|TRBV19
CASSIGGWVADTQYF
TGTGCCAGTAGTATAGGGGGGTGGGTGGCAGATACGCAGTATTTT
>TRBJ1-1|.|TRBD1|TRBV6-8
CAISKQGMTEAFF
TGTGCCATCAGTAAACAGGGGATGACTGAAGCTTTCTTT
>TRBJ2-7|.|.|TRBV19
CASSTRRWGYDEQYF
TGTGCCAGTAGTACCAGACGATGGGGTTATGACGAGCAGTACTTC
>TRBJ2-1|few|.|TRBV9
CASSVDVDGLWVNEQFF
TGTGCCAGCAGCGTAGACGTAGATGGGCTATGGGTGAATGAGCAGTTCTTC
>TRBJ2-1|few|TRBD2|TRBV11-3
CASSPSGGRADEQFF
TGTGCCAGCAGCCCTAGCGGGGGTCGGGCTGATGAGCAGTTCTTC
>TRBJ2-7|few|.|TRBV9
CASSDTGSYEQYF
TGTGCCAGCAGCGATACAGGGTCGTACGAGCAGTACTTC
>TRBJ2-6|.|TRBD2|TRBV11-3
CASSLIAGGTGANVLTF
TGTGCCAGCAGCCTAATAGCGGGAGGGACGGGGGCCAACGTCCTGACTTTC